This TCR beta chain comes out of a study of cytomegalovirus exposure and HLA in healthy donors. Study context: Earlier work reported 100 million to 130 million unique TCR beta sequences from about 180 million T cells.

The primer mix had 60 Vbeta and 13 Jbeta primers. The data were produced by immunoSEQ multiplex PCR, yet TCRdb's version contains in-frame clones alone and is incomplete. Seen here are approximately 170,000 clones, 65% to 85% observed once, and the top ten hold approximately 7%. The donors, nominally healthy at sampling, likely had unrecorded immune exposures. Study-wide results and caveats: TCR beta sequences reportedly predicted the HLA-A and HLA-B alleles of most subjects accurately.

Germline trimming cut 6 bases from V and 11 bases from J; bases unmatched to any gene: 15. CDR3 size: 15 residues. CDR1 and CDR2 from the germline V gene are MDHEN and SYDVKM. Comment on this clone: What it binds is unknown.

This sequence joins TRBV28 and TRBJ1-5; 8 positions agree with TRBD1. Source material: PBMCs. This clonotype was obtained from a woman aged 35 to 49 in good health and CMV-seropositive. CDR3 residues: CASSIDDRGSKTQHF. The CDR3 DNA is TGTGCCAGCAGCATAGACGACAGGGGCTCCAAGACCCAGCATTTT.